Presented here are 28 T cell receptor beta chains from one specimen sequenced in a study of PD-L1 blockade in urothelial cancer. Assay used: immunoSEQ multiplex PCR; TCRdb lists only in-frame clones, some missing. The sample gives around 87,000 clones, around 78% of which show up once; under 9.5% is in the top ten. Time point reported: peripheral blood 6 weeks after treatment start. The specimen was PBMCs, collected around atezolizumab (anti-PD-L1) treatment. Every receptor here comes from a man between 65 and 85 years old with urothelial cancer.

The chain combines TRBV5-1 with TRBJ1-1, with D maybe TRBD1 (5 bases). The ends were cut back, 5 bases at V and 0 bases at J, with 17 bases in the middle. Looked up from germline, CDR1 is SGHRS and CDR2 is YFSETQ. CDR3 length: 16 residues. CDR3 nucleotides: TGCGCCAGCAGGGATGGTCAGGGTATGATGAACACTGAAGCTTTCTTT. It encodes CASRDGQGMMNTEAFF.

The rearrangement uses TRBV5-4 and TRBJ2-3; D not resolved. Trimming pared 6 bases from V and 1 base from J, leaving 15 bases between. The CDR3 is 15 amino acids. CDR1 SGHNT and CDR2 YYREEE come from the germline V gene (reference sequence). This chain's CDR3 is CASTDAVGRTDTQYF. The CDR3 bases are TGTGCCAGCACCGACGCGGTAGGCCGCACAGATACGCAGTATTTT.

This rearrangement joins TRBV6-5 to TRBJ2-7, with D possibly matching TRBD2 (6 bases). Germline loops: CDR1 MNHEY, CDR2 SVGAGI. Trimming removed 0 bases from V and 6 bases from J, with 15 bases in between. The CDR3 loop spans 15 amino acids. The DNA for the CDR3 is TGTGCCAGCAGTTACTCGAGGACCTCCGGGGGCGAGCAGTACTTC. Translating it yields CASSYSRTSGGEQYF.

The V gene is TRBV6-1, the J gene TRBJ2-3; 9 nucleotides line up with TRBD1. From germline, CDR1 is MNHNS and CDR2 SASEGT. V lost 5 bases to trimming and J lost 4 bases; unmatched junction nucleotides: 7. CDR3 length equals 15 residues. CDR3 loop: CASSQGQGWADTQYF. The CDR3 coding sequence is TGTGCCAGCAGTCAGGGACAGGGTTGGGCAGATACGCAGTATTTT.

The rearrangement links TRBV5-1 to TRBJ2-5; 9 bases agree with TRBD2. V was pared by 2 bases and J by 4 bases, with 6 bases of the junction left unmatched. The germline CDR1 and CDR2 sequences are SGHRS and YFSETQ. The CDR3 consists of 15 residues. In nucleotides, the CDR3 is TGCGCCAGCAGCTTTGGTAGCGGGAGCCGAGAGACCCAGTACTTC. Translating gives CASSFGSGSRETQYF.

This clone has only one observation. The genes are TRBV5-5 and TRBJ2-2; D gene ambiguous. Trimming left V 3 bases short and J 0 bases short, with 6 bases between. In germline, CDR1 is SGHKS, CDR2 YYEKEE (reference sequence). CDR3 length: 14 residues. CDR3 sequence (DNA): TGTGCCAGCAGCTCAACTGCGAACACCGGGGAGCTGTTTTTT. Translation: CASSSTANTGELFF.

The rearrangement joins TRBV5-6 to TRBJ2-5; D might be TRBD1 (5 bases). The CDR3 runs to 15 residues. Germline values: CDR1 SGHDT, CDR2 YYEEEE. V lost 0 bases to trimming and J lost 5 bases, with 14 bases between them. The CDR3 loop reads CASSLAPAGQETQYF. DNA of the CDR3: TGTGCCAGCAGCTTGGCCCCGGCAGGGCAGGAGACCCAGTACTTC.

The genes are TRBV6-5 and TRBJ2-1; 7 nucleotides line up with TRBD2. This CDR3 is 15 amino acids long. The ends lost 7 bases at V and 0 bases at J; junction bases unmatched: 6. Germline assignment: CDR1 MNHEY and CDR2 SVGAGI. CDR3 coding DNA: TGTGCCAGCAAACGGGGGGTAAGCTCCTACAATGAGCAGTTCTTC. Translated: CASKRGVSSYNEQFF.

V gene TRBV19 combines with J gene TRBJ1-3; D is perhaps TRBD1 (6 bases). Trimming removed 10 bases from V and 0 bases from J, with 19 bases in between. Per the germline V gene, CDR1 is LNHDA and CDR2 is SQIVND (reference sequence). This CDR3 has 16 amino acids. CDR3 in DNA: TGTGCCACCCGGACAGTTAGGACTTTCTCTGGAAACACCATATATTTT. As protein: CATRTVRTFSGNTIYF.

The genes are TRBV6-5 and TRBJ1-4; 9 nucleotides agree with TRBD1. After removal of 6 bases from V and 7 bases from J, the junction contained 6 bases not matched to a gene. Per the germline V gene, CDR1 is MNHEY and CDR2 is SVGAGI. CDR3 size: 14 residues. The CDR3 region has the DNA TGTGCCAGCAGATCACAGGGGGCCGGTGAAAAACTGTTTTTT. Translating it yields CASRSQGAGEKLFF.

In DNA, the CDR3 is TGCGCCAGCAGATCCCCTACAGGGGAAGAGCAGTACTTC. This sequence encodes CASRSPTGEEQYF. The gene calls are TRBV5-1 and TRBJ2-7, with TRBD1 identical over 7 bases. J gave up 7 bases and V 5 bases, and 9 bases lay outside the gene matches. The length of the CDR3 is 13 residues. Germline V CDR1 and CDR2: SGHRS, YFSETQ.

This sequence joins TRBV2 and TRBJ2-7; perhaps TRBD1 as D (5 bases). V was pared by 5 bases and J by 2 bases, with 13 bases between. In germline, CDR1 is SNHLY, CDR2 FYNNEI. This CDR3 has 14 amino acids. CDR3 sequence reads: CASSRGHVTYEQYF. The CDR3 nucleotides are TGTGCCAGCAGTCGAGGACACGTTACCTACGAGCAGTACTTC.

The chain combines TRBV11-2 with TRBJ2-5, with 9 bases matching TRBD2. Germline lookup yields CDR1 SGHAT and CDR2 FQNNGV. V lost 5 bases to trimming and J lost 5 bases; unmatched junction nucleotides: 9. The CDR3 has 15 residues. The CDR3 loop reads CASSLQREAIETQYF. The CDR3 bases are TGTGCCAGCAGCCTGCAGCGGGAGGCAATTGAGACCCAGTACTTC. Based on the CDR3 plus reference TRBV11-2 and TRBJ2-5, the full variable domain is EAGVAQSPRYKIIEKRQSVAFWCNPISGHATLYWYQQILGQGPKLLIQFQNNGVVDDSQLPKDRFSAERLKGVDSTLKIQPAKLEDSAVYLCASSLQREAIETQYFGPGTRLLVL.

The table lists this clone with a count of one. The gene calls are TRBV29-1 and TRBJ2-1; 8 nucleotides align to TRBD2. V lost 4 bases to trimming and J lost 3 bases; unmatched junction nucleotides: 8. The CDR3 totals 15 residues. Germline assignment: CDR1 SQVTM and CDR2 ANQGSEA. The chain's CDR3 is CSVGDSGTFYNEQFF. The CDR3 nucleotides read TGCAGCGTTGGGGATAGCGGGACCTTCTACAATGAGCAGTTCTTC.

This clone was seen a single time. The chain uses TRBV4-3 and TRBJ1-2, with D possibly matching TRBD1 (6 bases). CDR3 size: 14 residues. Germline CDR1 is LGHNA and CDR2 is YSLEER. With 2 bases removed from V and 6 bases from J, the gap between germline ends came to 13 bases. CDR3 in amino acids: CASSQQGRSNGYTF. Here the CDR3 DNA reads TGCGCCAGCAGCCAACAGGGGCGCTCTAATGGCTACACCTTC.

The genes are TRBV6-5 and TRBJ1-1; 9 bases agree with TRBD1. J was trimmed by 1 base and V by 0 bases; bases with no gene match: 3. The germline gives CDR1 MNHEY, CDR2 SVGAGI. CDR3 length: 16 residues. The CDR3 protein is CASSYSGQGWNTEAFF. CDR3 in DNA: TGTGCCAGCAGTTACTCTGGACAGGGGTGGAACACTGAAGCTTTCTTT.

The chain carries TRBV14 and TRBJ1-2; D perhaps matches TRBD1 (5 bases). V was shortened by 0 bases and J by 9 bases, with 8 bases between the two germline ends. CDR3 length: 12 residues. In germline, CDR1 is SGHDN, CDR2 FVKESK. The CDR3 DNA reads as TGTGCCAGCAGCCAAGACAGGGTTAGCTACACCTTC. The encoded protein is CASSQDRVSYTF.

This sequence joins TRBV4-3 and TRBJ1-4, with TRBD1 matching 7 bases. The germline V gene encodes CDR1 LGHNA and CDR2 YSLEER. V lost 4 bases and J lost 8; bases outside the gene matches: 4. This CDR3 is built from 13 residues. The DNA for the CDR3 is TGCGCCAGCAGCCGCGACAGGGACGAAAAACTGTTTTTT. This sequence encodes CASSRDRDEKLFF.

This clone was picked up one time. The chain combines TRBV5-6 with TRBJ1-4, with TRBD1 identical over 8 bases. The CDR3 covers 16 residues. Germline V CDR1 and CDR2: SGHDT, YYEEEE. Trimming at V came to 0 bases and at J to 6 bases, leaving 7 bases not matched to a gene. The CDR3 DNA sequence: TGTGCCAGCAGCTTGGCGGGGACAGGTCTTTATGAAAAACTGTTTTTT. This translates into CASSLAGTGLYEKLFF.

This clone was picked up one time. This chain connects TRBV30 to TRBJ2-7; 9 nucleotides match TRBD2. Germline V gene lookup returns CDR1 GTSNPN and CDR2 SVGIG (reference sequence). The CDR3 totals 16 residues. V shed 0 bases, J shed 5 bases, and the junction held 11 bases outside the gene matches. The CDR3 is CAWSVRWGTSRDEQYF. For the CDR3, the DNA is TGTGCCTGGAGTGTACGGTGGGGGACTAGCCGCGACGAGCAGTACTTC.

The chain recombines TRBV5-1 with TRBJ2-3; D uncertain. The CDR3 loop spans 14 amino acids. V lost 3 bases to trimming and J lost 4 bases, with 12 bases between them. Germline CDR1 is SGHRS and CDR2 is YFSETQ. The CDR3 DNA follows: TGCGCCAGCAGCTCCGAGGCGGTGGCAGATACGCAGTATTTT. Protein sequence: CASSSEAVADTQYF.

The chain carries TRBV11-3 and TRBJ2-3, with 9 bases identical to TRBD1. CDR3 length equals 16 residues. CDR1 and CDR2 (germline): SGHNT, YENEEA. V dropped 7 bases and J dropped 2; count of bases not matched to a gene: 10. CDR3 bases: TGTGCCAGCACGGAGTCGGGACAGGGAATCACAGATACGCAGTATTTT. It encodes CASTESGQGITDTQYF.

This clone was seen a handful of times. This chain's CDR3 is CASSSRTGANYGYTF. The CDR3 DNA reads TGCGCCAGCAGCTCCCGAACAGGGGCCAACTATGGCTACACCTTC. The chain combines TRBV5-1 with TRBJ1-2, with 7 bases matching TRBD1. Germline V gene lookup returns CDR1 SGHRS and CDR2 YFSETQ. The CDR3 contains 15 residues. The trim removed 3 bases at V and 2 bases at J, leaving 7 bases unmatched.

The chain has TRBV21-1 and TRBJ1-5; the D call TRBD1 from the table was never checked on the DNA. TRBV21-1 represents a pseudogene. This CDR3 region has 16 residues. Written as DNA, the CDR3 is TGTGCCAGCAGCCTACCCTGGACAGGGGGCGTACGGCCCCAGCATTTT. It encodes CASSLPWTGGVRPQHF.

The V call is TRBV11-2, the J call TRBJ2-7; 8 bases are a match to TRBD2. This CDR3 contains 16 residues. With 5 bases clipped from V and 0 bases from J, the junction kept 9 bases outside the gene matches. Germline V CDR1 and CDR2: SGHAT, FQNNGV. Here the CDR3 reads CASSPRVAGRSYEQYF. In DNA, the CDR3 is TGTGCCAGCAGCCCAAGGGTAGCGGGGCGCTCCTACGAGCAGTACTTC.

In this sample, this clone turned up once. V is TRBV5-1 and J is TRBJ1-1, with 11 bases aligning to TRBD1. This CDR3 spans 16 amino acids. With 4 bases clipped from V and 0 bases from J, the junction kept 5 bases outside the gene matches. Germline V lookup: CDR1 SGHRS, CDR2 YFSETQ. CDR3 in DNA: TGCGCCAGCAGCCCCGGACAGGGGGCCTTGAACACTGAAGCTTTCTTT. This sequence encodes CASSPGQGALNTEAFF.

The chain couples TRBV6-6 to TRBJ1-4, with TRBD1 matching over 7 bases. V lost 2 bases and J lost 8; bases outside the gene matches: 5. The CDR3 is made up of 14 amino acids. Germline loops: CDR1 MNHNY, CDR2 SVGAGI (reference sequence). The CDR3 reads CASSYDRVEEKLFF. CDR3 DNA sequence: TGTGCCAGCAGTTACGACAGGGTGGAGGAAAAACTGTTTTTT.

This clone was counted a few times. The CDR3 here is CASSDFRRNTEAFF. The DNA for the CDR3 is TGTGCCAGCAGTGATTTCAGGCGGAACACTGAAGCTTTCTTT. This chain connects TRBV25-1 to TRBJ1-1; D ambiguous. The germline V gene encodes CDR1 MGHDK and CDR2 SYGVNS. Trimming stripped 3 bases from V and 1 base from J, with 9 bases between. The CDR3 extends over 14 amino acids.